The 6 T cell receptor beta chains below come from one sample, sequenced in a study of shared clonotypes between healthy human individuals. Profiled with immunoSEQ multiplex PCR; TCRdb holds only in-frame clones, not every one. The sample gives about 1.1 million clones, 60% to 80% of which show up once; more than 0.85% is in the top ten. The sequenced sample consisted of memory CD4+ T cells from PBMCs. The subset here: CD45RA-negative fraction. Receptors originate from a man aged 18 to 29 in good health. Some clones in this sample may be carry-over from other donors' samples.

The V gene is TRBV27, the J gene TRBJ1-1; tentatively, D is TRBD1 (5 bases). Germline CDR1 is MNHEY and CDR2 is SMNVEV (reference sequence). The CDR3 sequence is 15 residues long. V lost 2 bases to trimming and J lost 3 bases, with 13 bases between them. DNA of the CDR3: TGTGCCAGCAGTTTAACCGGGGCGAGGGACACTGAAGCTTTCTTT. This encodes CASSLTGARDTEAFF.

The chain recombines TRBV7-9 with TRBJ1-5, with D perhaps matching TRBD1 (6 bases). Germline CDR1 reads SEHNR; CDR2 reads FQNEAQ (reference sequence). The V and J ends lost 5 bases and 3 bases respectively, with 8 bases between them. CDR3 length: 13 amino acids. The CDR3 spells CASSRDTNQPQHF. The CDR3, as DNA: TGTGCCAGCAGCAGGGACACCAATCAGCCCCAGCATTTT.

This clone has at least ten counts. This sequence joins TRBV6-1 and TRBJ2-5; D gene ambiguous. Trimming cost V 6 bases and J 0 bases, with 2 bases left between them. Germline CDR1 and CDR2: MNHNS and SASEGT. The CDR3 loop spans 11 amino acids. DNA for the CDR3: TGTGCCAGCAGCCACCAAGAGACCCAGTACTTC. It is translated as CASSHQETQYF.

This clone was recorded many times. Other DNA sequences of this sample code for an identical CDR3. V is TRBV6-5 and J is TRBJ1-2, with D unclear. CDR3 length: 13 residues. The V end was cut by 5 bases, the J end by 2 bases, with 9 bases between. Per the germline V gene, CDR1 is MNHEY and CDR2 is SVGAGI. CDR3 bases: TGTGCCAGCAGTCTGGACTCCAACTATGGCTACACCTTC. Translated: CASSLDSNYGYTF.

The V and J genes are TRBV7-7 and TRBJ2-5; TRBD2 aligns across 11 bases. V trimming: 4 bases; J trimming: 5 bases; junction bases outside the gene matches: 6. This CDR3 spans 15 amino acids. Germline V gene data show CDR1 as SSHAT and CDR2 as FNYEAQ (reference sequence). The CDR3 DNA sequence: TGTGCCAGCAGCTCCTCTAGCGGGAGGAGTGAGACCCAGTACTTC. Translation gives CASSSSSGRSETQYF. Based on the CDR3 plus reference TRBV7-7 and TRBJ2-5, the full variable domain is GAGVSQSPRYKVTKRGQDVTLRCDPISSHATLYWYQQALGQGPEFLTYFNYEAQPDKSGLPSDRFSAERPEGSISTLTIQRTEQRDSAMYRCASSSSSGRSETQYFGPGTRLLVL.

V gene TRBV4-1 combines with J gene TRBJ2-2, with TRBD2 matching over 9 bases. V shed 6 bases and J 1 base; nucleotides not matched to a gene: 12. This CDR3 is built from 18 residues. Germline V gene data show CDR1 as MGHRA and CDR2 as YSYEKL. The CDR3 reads CASRETSGLQRNTGELFF. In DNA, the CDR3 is TGCGCCAGCAGGGAGACTAGCGGACTACAGAGGAACACCGGGGAGCTGTTTTTT.